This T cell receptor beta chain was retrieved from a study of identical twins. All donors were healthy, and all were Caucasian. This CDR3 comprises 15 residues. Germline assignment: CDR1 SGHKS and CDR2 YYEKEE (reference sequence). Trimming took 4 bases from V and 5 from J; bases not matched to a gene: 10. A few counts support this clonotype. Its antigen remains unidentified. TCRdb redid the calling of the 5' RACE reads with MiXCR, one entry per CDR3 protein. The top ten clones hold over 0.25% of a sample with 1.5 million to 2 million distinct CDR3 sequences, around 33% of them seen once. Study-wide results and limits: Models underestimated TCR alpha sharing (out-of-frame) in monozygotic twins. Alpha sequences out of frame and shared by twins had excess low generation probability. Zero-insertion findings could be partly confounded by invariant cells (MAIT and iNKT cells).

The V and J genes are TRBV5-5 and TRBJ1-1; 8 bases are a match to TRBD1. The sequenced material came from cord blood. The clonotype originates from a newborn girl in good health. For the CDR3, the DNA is TGTGCCAGCAGCACTGGACAGGGCGTGGGGACTGAAGCTTTCTTT. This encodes CASSTGQGVGTEAFF.